This T cell receptor (beta chain) was captured by sequencing in a study of blood T cell repertoires in COVID-19. Overall study context: Samples representing acute and convalescent COVID-19 were sourced from the United States, Italy and Spain. From T cells, B-cell-depleted T cells, or PBMCs came the material, which was cDNA or gDNA.

Seattle researchers signed up patients amid active infection and tracked them longitudinally. Germline V gene lookup returns CDR1 SGHAT and CDR2 FQNNGV. Trimming cost V 5 bases and J 3 bases, with 17 bases left between them. The CDR3 runs to 15 residues. In the authors' methods: Amplified reference gene primers provided the basis for estimating nucleated cell counts. The protocol was immunoSEQ multiplex PCR, while the TCRdb copy is restricted to in-frame clones and leaves out a portion. The DNA gave D and trimming, while V, J and clone size come from that table. This sample yields some 200,000 clones, of which 83% are seen a single time; 1.3% belongs to the top ten.

The rearrangement uses TRBV11-2 and TRBJ2-7; possible D gene TRBD1, 6 bases. Sequencing input: peripheral blood. The clonotype was recovered from a woman in her 30s with COVID-19, enrolled during active disease. This CDR3 reads CASSHNRVPSYEQYF. The CDR3 DNA sequence: TGTGCCAGCAGCCATAACAGGGTTCCTAGCTACGAGCAGTACTTC.